This is a list of T cell receptor beta chains from one sample in a study of immunodeficiency. Produced via immunoSEQ multiplex PCR; TCRdb's table is partial and in-frame only. The data contain about 3,900 clones, approximately 90% of them seen just once; the ten biggest clones take up 3.5% to 4.5%. The sequenced material came from CD4+ T cells from blood. The origin of the receptors is a human donor in good health. The CDR3 runs from the conserved cysteine through the conserved F or W. Each record gives: J gene, D gene, clone size, V gene, CDR3 DNA, CDR3 protein. D genes are given only for firm matches. Clone size is stated in some rows and not others, as once, few, many or a class when expanded.

J: TRBJ1-1
D: .
size: .
V: TRBV30
DNA: TGTGCCTGGAGCTCACAGGGAACTGAAGCTTTCTTT
CDR3: CAWSSQGTEAFF

J: TRBJ2-1
D: .
size: .
V: TRBV12-1
DNA: TGTGCCAGCAGCCCCTACGGCGCGGGAGAGTCCTACAATGAGCAGTTCTTC
CDR3: CASSPYGAGESYNEQFF

J: TRBJ2-5
D: .
size: .
V: TRBV5-8
DNA: TGTGCCAGCAGCCCAGAGTGGTTAGAAGGAGTTGCCCAGTACTTC
CDR3: CASSPEWLEGVAQYF

J: TRBJ1-1
D: TRBD1
size: .
V: TRBV2
DNA: TGTGCCAGCAGCGCAAAATCAGGGGGCTGGGCTGAAGCTTTCTTT
CDR3: CASSAKSGGWAEAFF

J: TRBJ2-3
D: TRBD1
size: .
V: TRBV5-1
DNA: TGCGCCAGCAGTCTGGACAGGGTGGTAGATACGCAGTATTTT
CDR3: CASSLDRVVDTQYF

J: TRBJ2-3
D: TRBD1
size: .
V: TRBV4-1
DNA: TGCGCCAGCAGCCCGCGGACAGGGTTGGGAGATACGCAGTATTTT
CDR3: CASSPRTGLGDTQYF

J: TRBJ2-5
D: .
size: .
V: TRBV20-1
DNA: TGCAGTGCTATTAAAGAGACCCAGTACTTC
CDR3: CSAIKETQYF

J: TRBJ1-4
D: .
size: .
V: TRBV28
DNA: TGTGCCAGCAGGTTACCCCTCGGGTCCGGGATTAGTGAAAAACTGTTTTTT
CDR3: CASRLPLGSGISEKLFF

J: TRBJ1-6
D: .
size: .
V: TRBV7-9
DNA: TGTGCCAGCAGCTTAACTCTCAATTCACCCCTCCACTTT
CDR3: CASSLTLNSPLHF

J: TRBJ1-1
D: .
size: .
V: TRBV19
DNA: TGTGCCAGTAGTATGACAGGTGTGAACACTGAAGCTTTCTTT
CDR3: CASSMTGVNTEAFF

J: TRBJ2-5
D: .
size: .
V: TRBV20-1
DNA: TGCAGTGCTAGTTGGGGGGGCGCAGAGACCCAGTACTTC
CDR3: CSASWGGAETQYF

J: TRBJ1-2
D: .
size: .
V: TRBV2
DNA: TGTGCCAGCAGTCCCGAATCCTATGGCTACACCTTC
CDR3: CASSPESYGYTF

J: TRBJ2-7
D: TRBD1
size: .
V: TRBV9
DNA: TGTGCCAGCAGCACAAGGACAGGGGTCGACGAGCAGTACTTC
CDR3: CASSTRTGVDEQYF

J: TRBJ2-2
D: TRBD2
size: .
V: TRBV5-1
DNA: TGCGCCAGCGCCGAGAAGGTAGCGGGGGCAACCGGGGAGCTGTTTTTT
CDR3: CASAEKVAGATGELFF

J: TRBJ2-1
D: TRBD2
size: .
V: TRBV5-1
DNA: TGCGCCAGCAGTAGCGGGAGGTTAAACAATGAGCAGTTCTTC
CDR3: CASSSGRLNNEQFF

J: TRBJ1-5
D: .
size: few
V: TRBV30
DNA: TGTGCCTGGAGTGCGGGAGGGCATCAGCCCCAGCATTTT
CDR3: CAWSAGGHQPQHF

J: TRBJ2-7
D: TRBD1
size: .
V: TRBV27
DNA: TGTGCCAGCAGTTGGGACAGCCGCTACGAGCAGTACTTC
CDR3: CASSWDSRYEQYF

J: TRBJ1-6
D: .
size: .
V: TRBV27
DNA: TGTGCCAGCAGACTTGGGGTTTCACCCCTCCACTTT
CDR3: CASRLGVSPLHF

J: TRBJ2-7
D: .
size: once
V: TRBV30
DNA: TGTGCCTGGAGTCCGGGTTTCCTACGCGAGCAGTACTTC
CDR3: CAWSPGFLREQYF

J: TRBJ2-7
D: .
size: .
V: TRBV30
DNA: TGTGCCTGGAGTCCGGGTTTCCTACGCGAGCAGTACTTC
CDR3: CAWSPGFLREQYF

J: TRBJ1-2
D: .
size: .
V: TRBV5-1
DNA: TGCGCCAGCAGCATAACTGGGGCAGGGACTCGTTATGGCTACACCTTC
CDR3: CASSITGAGTRYGYTF

J: TRBJ2-1
D: TRBD2
size: .
V: TRBV19
DNA: TGTGCCAGTAGTATAGTTACTAGCGGGAGGGATTTCATCTCCTACAATGAGCAGTTCTTC
CDR3: CASSIVTSGRDFISYNEQFF

J: TRBJ2-5
D: .
size: .
V: TRBV7-6
DNA: TGTGCCAGCAGCTTAGTAGCAGGGTTGGAGACCCAGTACTTC
CDR3: CASSLVAGLETQYF

J: TRBJ1-1
D: TRBD1
size: .
V: TRBV18
DNA: TGTGCCAGCTCAACCCGGACAGGGTCTAGGATGAACACTGAAGCTTTCTTT
CDR3: CASSTRTGSRMNTEAFF

J: TRBJ2-4
D: .
size: .
V: TRBV5-1
DNA: TGCGCCAGCAGCTTGGCCGAGGGACTAGCCAAAAACATTCAGTACTTC
CDR3: CASSLAEGLAKNIQYF

J: TRBJ1-1
D: .
size: .
V: TRBV3-1/TRBV3-2
DNA: TGTGCCAGCAGCCAAGACAGACTGGGAATTTCAGGAGCTTTCTTT
CDR3: CASSQDRLGISGAFF

J: TRBJ2-7
D: TRBD1
size: .
V: TRBV18
DNA: TGTGCCAGCTCACCTGAGACAGGGAGCTACGAGCAGTACTTC
CDR3: CASSPETGSYEQYF

J: TRBJ2-1
D: TRBD2
size: once
V: TRBV27
DNA: TGTGCCAGCAGTTTTTTTGCGGGGGGGCGGTATGAGCAGTTCTTC
CDR3: CASSFFAGGRYEQFF

J: TRBJ1-2
D: .
size: .
V: TRBV14
DNA: TGTGCCAGCAGCCAAGAAACAGACTCCTATGGCTACACCTTC
CDR3: CASSQETDSYGYTF